The 3 T cell receptor beta chains presented below share a single source sample, sequenced in a study of blood T cell repertoires in COVID-19. The repertoire was sequenced with immunoSEQ multiplex PCR; TCRdb's copy has only in-frame clones and lacks some. The repertoire includes about 490,000 clones, around 85% of them detected once, and roughly 3.2% sits in the top ten. Sequenced sample: peripheral blood. All receptors come from a human donor in a cohort sampled during active COVID-19.

The V gene is TRBV29-1, the J gene TRBJ2-7; 8 bases line up with TRBD2. This CDR3 region has 14 residues. V was clipped by 2 bases and J by 3 bases; unmatched bases: 6. Germline-derived CDR1 and CDR2 are SQVTM and ANQGSEA. In DNA form, the CDR3 reads TGCAGCGTTGAAACCCGGACTAGCAGCTACGAGCAGTACTTC. Its protein product is CSVETRTSSYEQYF.

V is TRBV4-3 and J is TRBJ2-1; possible D gene TRBD1, 5 bases. V gave up 0 bases and J gave up 4 bases, with 22 bases separating them. This CDR3 is built from 19 residues. Germline V gene data show CDR1 as LGHNA and CDR2 as YSLEER. CDR3 residues: CASSQDWGGRTPFYNEQFF. Here the CDR3 DNA reads TGCGCCAGCAGCCAAGATTGGGGCGGCCGCACCCCCTTTTACAATGAGCAGTTCTTC.

The chain combines TRBV7-3 with TRBJ2-3, with 7 nucleotides matching TRBD2. CDR1 and CDR2 from the germline V gene are SGHTA and FQGTGA. The ends lost 5 bases at V and 2 bases at J; junction bases unmatched: 4. The CDR3 consists of 14 residues. The CDR3, as DNA: TGTGCCAGCAGCGGGAGCGGGACCACAGATACGCAGTATTTT. This translates into CASSGSGTTDTQYF.